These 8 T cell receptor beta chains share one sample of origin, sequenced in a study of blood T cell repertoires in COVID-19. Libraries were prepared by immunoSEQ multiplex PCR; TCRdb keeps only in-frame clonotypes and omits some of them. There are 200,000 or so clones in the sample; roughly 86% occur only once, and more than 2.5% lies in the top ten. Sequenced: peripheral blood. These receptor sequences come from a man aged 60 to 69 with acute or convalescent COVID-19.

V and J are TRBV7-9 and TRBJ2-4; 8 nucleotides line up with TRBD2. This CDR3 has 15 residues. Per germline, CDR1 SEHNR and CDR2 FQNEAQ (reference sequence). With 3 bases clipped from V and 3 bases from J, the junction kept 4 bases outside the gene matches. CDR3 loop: CASSFERGNKNIQYF. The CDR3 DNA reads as TGTGCCAGCAGCTTCGAGCGGGGGAACAAAAACATTCAGTACTTC.

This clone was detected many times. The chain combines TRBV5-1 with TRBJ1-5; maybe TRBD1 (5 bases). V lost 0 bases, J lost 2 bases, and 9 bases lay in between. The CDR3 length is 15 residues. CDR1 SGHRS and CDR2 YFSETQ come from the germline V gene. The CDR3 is CASSLGGRGNQPQHF. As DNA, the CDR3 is TGCGCCAGCAGCTTGGGGGGCCGGGGCAATCAGCCCCAGCATTTT.

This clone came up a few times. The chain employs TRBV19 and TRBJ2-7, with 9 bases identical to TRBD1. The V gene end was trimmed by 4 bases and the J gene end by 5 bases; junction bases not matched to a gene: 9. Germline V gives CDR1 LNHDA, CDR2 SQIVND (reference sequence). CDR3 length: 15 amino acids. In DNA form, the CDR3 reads TGTGCCAGTAGTAGGCCGGGACAGGGTCTGAACGAGCAGTACTTC. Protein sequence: CASSRPGQGLNEQYF.

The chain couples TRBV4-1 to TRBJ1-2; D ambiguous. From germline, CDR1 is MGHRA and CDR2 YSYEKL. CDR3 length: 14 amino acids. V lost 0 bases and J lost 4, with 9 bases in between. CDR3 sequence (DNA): TGCGCCAGCAGCCAAGAGGGAGGGTCCTATGGCTACACCTTC. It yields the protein CASSQEGGSYGYTF.

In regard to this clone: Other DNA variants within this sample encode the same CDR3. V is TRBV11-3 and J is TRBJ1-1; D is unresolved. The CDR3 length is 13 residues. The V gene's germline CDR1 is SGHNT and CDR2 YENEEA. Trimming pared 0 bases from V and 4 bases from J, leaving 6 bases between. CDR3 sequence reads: CASSLEGSTEAFF. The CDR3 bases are TGTGCCAGCAGCTTAGAAGGGAGCACTGAAGCTTTCTTT.

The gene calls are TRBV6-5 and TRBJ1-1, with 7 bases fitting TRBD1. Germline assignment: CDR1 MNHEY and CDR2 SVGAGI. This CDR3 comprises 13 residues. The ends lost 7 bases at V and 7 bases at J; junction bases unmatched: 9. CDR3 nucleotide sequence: TGTGCCAGCATCCCGGACAGGAAGCATGAAGCTTTCTTT. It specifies CASIPDRKHEAFF.

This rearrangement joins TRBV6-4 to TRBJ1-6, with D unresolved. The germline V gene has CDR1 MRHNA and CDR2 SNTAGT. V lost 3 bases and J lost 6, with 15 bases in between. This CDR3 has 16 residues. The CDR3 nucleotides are TGTGCCAGCAGTGAGGGCGCAATAGGCTCTAATTCACCCCTCCACTTT. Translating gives CASSEGAIGSNSPLHF.

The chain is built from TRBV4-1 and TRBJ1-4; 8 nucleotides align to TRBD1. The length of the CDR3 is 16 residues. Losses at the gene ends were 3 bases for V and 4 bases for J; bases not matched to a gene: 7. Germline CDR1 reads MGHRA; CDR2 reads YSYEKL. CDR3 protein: CASSHGQGSGNEKLFF. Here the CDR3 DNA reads TGCGCCAGCAGCCACGGACAGGGCTCAGGTAATGAAAAACTGTTTTTT.